The source of this T cell receptor (beta chain) is a study of post-analysis software for immune sequencing data. Across the whole study: Recorded disease courses covered relapsing-remitting, secondary progressive and progressive-relapsing multiple sclerosis. Some patients had no subtype annotation. Study conclusions and caveats: Roughly 5 TRBV segments, TRBV5-6, TRBV5-1 and TRBV20-1 among them, were found more frequent in patients than controls. Compared against controls, patients with multiple sclerosis displayed significantly lower normalized Chao1 diversity.

Deletions cut 6 bases from V and 8 bases from J, with 19 bases between. The CDR3 extends over 14 amino acids. Per germline, CDR1 MNHNY and CDR2 SVGAGI (reference sequence). This clonotype was seen more than once but under ten times. Its specificity is unknown. Unique-molecular-identifier-tagged TCR beta cDNA libraries were used. A population of roughly 0.85 to 10 million T cells gave rise to roughly 0.5 million cDNA molecules. One entry per CDR3 protein, called by TCRdb with MiXCR from the PCR reads. The sample lists around 710,000 distinct CDR3 sequences, 35% to 55% occurring once. This clonotype was sampled from a girl aged 5-17 years with multiple sclerosis. The chain has TRBV6-6 and TRBJ1-2, with D unclear. Sample: blood. The DNA for the CDR3 is TGTGCCAGCAGCAACCGGAGTTCAGTTGGAGGCTACACCTTC. Protein product: CASSNRSSVGGYTF.